Shown below are 25 T cell receptor beta chains from a single sample sequenced in a study of Ad26.COV2.S vaccination and SARS-CoV-2 variants. The data were produced by immunoSEQ multiplex PCR, yet TCRdb's version contains in-frame clones alone and is incomplete. The table has some 320,000 clones, about 82% seen once. The treatment was: some 20 received Ad26.COV2.S at low or high dose, single or two shots; about 5 received placebo; per-sample allocation not given. All samples were drawn on day 63, counting from the first vaccine or placebo injection. Sequencing used peripheral blood, obtained in a trial of Ad26.COV2.S vaccine versus placebo. The source is a person aged 18-65 years who received the Ad26.COV2.S COVID-19 vaccine or a placebo.

Concerning this clone itself: This specimen includes other DNA sequences encoding the same CDR3. The V gene is TRBV6-5, the J gene TRBJ1-5, with D hard to call. Germline V gene lookup returns CDR1 MNHEY and CDR2 SVGAGI. The CDR3 sequence is 13 residues long. With 0 bases removed from V and 4 bases from J, the gap between germline ends came to 4 bases. Here the CDR3 DNA reads TGTGCCAGCAGTTACTCGAGGAATCAGCCCCAGCATTTT. This sequence encodes CASSYSRNQPQHF.

This sequence joins TRBV6-5 and TRBJ1-2; D gene uncertain. The germline gives CDR1 MNHEY, CDR2 SVGAGI. Trimming cost V 7 bases and J 0 bases, with 6 bases left between them. The CDR3 contains 12 residues. The CDR3 is CASNTANYGYTF. The CDR3 nucleotides read TGTGCCAGCAACACAGCTAACTATGGCTACACCTTC.

The chain joins TRBV5-1 to TRBJ2-7, with 7 nucleotides matching TRBD1. Germline-derived CDR1 and CDR2 are SGHRS and YFSETQ. This CDR3 is built from 13 residues. Unmatched junction bases numbered 8, after V lost 4 bases and J lost 7 bases. In DNA, the CDR3 is TGCGCCAGCAGCCCGGACAGGCCCTGGGAGCAGTACTTC. This sequence encodes CASSPDRPWEQYF.

The chain couples TRBV5-6 to TRBJ2-7; D is uncertain. The CDR3 is made up of 12 amino acids. Germline lookup yields CDR1 SGHDT and CDR2 YYEEEE. The V end was cut by 2 bases, the J end by 7 bases, with 10 bases between. This CDR3 is CASSLDLREQYF. The CDR3 DNA reads TGTGCCAGCAGCTTAGACTTGAGAGAGCAGTACTTC.

This clone appeared a single time. This chain uses TRBV25-1 with TRBJ1-1, with TRBD1 matching over 10 bases. Germline CDR1 reads MGHDK; CDR2 reads SYGVNS. Trimming took 10 bases from V and 4 from J; bases not matched to a gene: 6. The CDR3 loop spans 13 amino acids. The CDR3 spells CATRDRGLTEAFF. DNA for the CDR3: TGTGCCACCCGGGACAGGGGTCTCACTGAAGCTTTCTTT.

The chain recombines TRBV2 with TRBJ2-5; 8 bases fit TRBD2. The V gene's germline CDR1 is SNHLY and CDR2 FYNNEI. The V gene end was trimmed by 2 bases and the J gene end by 6 bases; junction bases not matched to a gene: 8. This CDR3 spans 15 amino acids. CDR3 coding DNA: TGTGCCAGCAGTGAACAAGCGGGGGACGGACAGACCCAGTACTTC. Amino acids: CASSEQAGDGQTQYF.

V and J are TRBV11-1 and TRBJ1-4, with D possibly TRBD1 on 5 matching bases. The germline V and J ends were trimmed by 5 bases and 5 bases, with 18 bases remaining between them. CDR3 length: 16 amino acids. CDR1 and CDR2 (germline): SGHAT, FQDESV (reference sequence). CDR3 residues: CASSLRDPYSNEKLFF. CDR3 in DNA: TGTGCCAGCAGCCTTCGGGACCCTTACTCAAATGAAAAACTGTTTTTT. Full variable domain (outside the CDR3, taken from reference TRBV11-1 and TRBJ1-4): EAEVAQSPRYKITEKSQAVAFWCDPISGHATLYWYRQILGQGPELLVQFQDESVVDDSQLPKDRFSAERLKGVDSTLKIQPAELGDSAMYLCASSLRDPYSNEKLFFGSGTQLSVL.

The CDR3 coding sequence is TGTGCCAGCACCCCGAGCGGGGGGCCCTCCTACGAGCAGTACTTC. It encodes CASTPSGGPSYEQYF. The chain uses TRBV21-1 and TRBJ2-7; the table's D call of TRBD2 was not tested on the DNA. TRBV21-1 is termed a pseudogene. This CDR3 is 15 amino acids long.

The chain joins TRBV4-2 to TRBJ2-5; 7 nucleotides match TRBD2. After removal of 8 bases from V and 2 bases from J, the junction contained 8 bases not matched to a gene. The CDR3 is made up of 14 amino acids. Germline CDR1 LGHNA, CDR2 YNFKEQ. CDR3 sequence reads: CASARGDGQETQYF. As DNA, the CDR3 is TGTGCCAGCGCCCGGGGGGACGGACAAGAGACCCAGTACTTC.

The chain is built from TRBV4-2 and TRBJ2-7; 8 bases agree with TRBD2. V lost 1 base and J lost 3; bases outside the gene matches: 8. CDR3 size: 16 residues. Germline V lookup: CDR1 LGHNA, CDR2 YNFKEQ. The CDR3 coding sequence is TGTGCCAGCAGCCAAGTTGGGCTAGCGGGCTACTACGAGCAGTACTTC. It yields the protein CASSQVGLAGYYEQYF.

With regard to this clone: Other DNA sequences of this sample code for an identical CDR3. This chain uses TRBV18 with TRBJ2-5; no definite D call. Germline V CDR1 and CDR2: KGHSH, LQKENI. Trimming removed 6 bases at V and 5 bases at J, with 10 bases between. The CDR3 has 12 residues. The CDR3 DNA reads TGTGCCAGCTCCCCGTCCCAGGAGACCCAGTACTTC. Its protein product is CASSPSQETQYF. Supplemented by reference TRBV18 and TRBJ2-5, the full variable domain reads NAGVMQNPRHLVRRRGQEARLRCSPMKGHSHVYWYRQLPEEGLKFMVYLQKENIIDESGMPKERFSAEFPKEGPSILRIQQVVRGDSAAYFCASSPSQETQYFGPGTRLLVL.

V usage is TRBV7-2 and J usage is TRBJ2-7; 7 nucleotides match TRBD2. This CDR3 is built from 15 residues. Germline V gene lookup returns CDR1 SGHTA and CDR2 FQGNSA. V was pared by 4 bases and J by 5 bases, with 11 bases of the junction left unmatched. Here the CDR3 DNA reads TGTGCCAGCAGCTCCTGGAGCGGGGAACGGAACGAGCAGTACTTC. As protein: CASSSWSGERNEQYF.

The chain recombines TRBV7-8 with TRBJ1-2; the match to TRBD1 covers 7 bases. Germline V gene data show CDR1 as SGHVS and CDR2 as FQNEAQ. The CDR3 has 14 amino acids. V was clipped by 6 bases and J by 4 bases; unmatched bases: 8. CDR3 coding DNA: TGTGCCAGCAGTTCGGGACAGCGATCCTATGGCTACACCTTC. Its protein product is CASSSGQRSYGYTF.

This rearrangement joins TRBV11-1 to TRBJ1-2; the D gene is possibly TRBD1 (5 bases). Germline CDR1 and CDR2: SGHAT and FQDESV (reference sequence). CDR3 length: 13 residues. The germline V and J ends were trimmed by 2 bases and 4 bases, with 8 bases remaining between them. The CDR3 sequence is CASSLWDGYGYTF. The DNA of the CDR3 is TGTGCCAGCAGCTTATGGGACGGCTATGGCTACACCTTC. The variable domain in full, completed from reference TRBV11-1 and TRBJ1-2, reads EAEVAQSPRYKITEKSQAVAFWCDPISGHATLYWYRQILGQGPELLVQFQDESVVDDSQLPKDRFSAERLKGVDSTLKIQPAELGDSAMYLCASSLWDGYGYTFGSGTRLTVV.

In this sample, this clone turned up once. This chain links TRBV27 with TRBJ2-1; possibly TRBD1 or TRBD2 for D (5 bases each). The V gene lost 5 bases and the J gene lost 7 bases, with 18 bases spanning the gap. This CDR3 has 15 residues. Germline assignment: CDR1 MNHEY and CDR2 SMNVEV (reference sequence). CDR3 protein: CASSLIAPGTNEQFF. The DNA of the CDR3 is TGTGCCAGCAGTCTTATAGCTCCGGGGACGAATGAGCAGTTCTTC.

The J gene is TRBJ2-7, the V gene TRBV30, with 9 positions matching TRBD1. The CDR3 contains 13 residues. The germline V gene has CDR1 GTSNPN and CDR2 SVGIG (reference sequence). The V segment lost 4 bases and the J segment 3 bases; nucleotides outside the gene matches: 4. In nucleotides, the CDR3 is TGTGCCTGGACGGGGACAGGGAGCTACGAGCAGTACTTC. Translated, it gives CAWTGTGSYEQYF.

The V and J genes are TRBV18 and TRBJ1-6; unclear D gene. The CDR3 covers 13 residues. From germline, CDR1 is KGHSH and CDR2 LQKENI. V shed 3 bases and J shed 4 bases, with 4 bases lying between them. The CDR3 nucleotides read TGTGCCAGCTCACCGCTTTATAATTCACCCCTCCACTTT. Translated, it gives CASSPLYNSPLHF.

This clone appeared once. J is TRBJ1-1 and V is TRBV7-9; no definite D call. V lost 2 bases and J 5 bases, leaving 6 bases between the germline ends. Per the germline V gene, CDR1 is SEHNR and CDR2 is FQNEAQ (reference sequence). The CDR3 loop spans 12 amino acids. The CDR3 DNA reads TGTGCCAGCAGCTTAAGACGGACTGAAGCTTTCTTT. Translation gives CASSLRRTEAFF. The variable domain in full, with the rest retrieved from reference TRBV7-9 and TRBJ1-1, is DTGVSQNPRHKITKRGQNVTFRCDPISEHNRLYWYRQTLGQGPEFLTYFQNEAQLEKSRLLSDRFSAERPKGSFSTLEIQRTEQGDSAMYLCASSLRRTEAFFGQGTRLTVV.

The chain has TRBV27 and TRBJ2-5; D is perhaps TRBD2 (5 bases). V was shortened by 1 base and J by 5 bases, with 11 bases between the two germline ends. CDR1 and CDR2 from the germline V gene are MNHEY and SMNVEV (reference sequence). The length of the CDR3 is 14 residues. The CDR3: CASSLYSREETQYF. For the CDR3, the DNA is TGTGCCAGCAGTTTATATAGTAGGGAGGAGACCCAGTACTTC.

This clone was counted between two and nine times. The rearrangement joins TRBV4-2 to TRBJ1-5; D call uncertain. The CDR3 covers 15 residues. Trimming stripped 0 bases from V and 7 bases from J, with 13 bases between. Germline V lookup: CDR1 LGHNA, CDR2 YNFKEQ. The CDR3 loop reads CASSQDRTWRQPQHF. CDR3 nucleotide sequence: TGTGCCAGCAGCCAAGATAGGACCTGGAGGCAGCCCCAGCATTTT.

This clone was observed a single time. This chain connects TRBV5-6 to TRBJ2-1; 12 nucleotides align to TRBD2. V shed 2 bases, J shed 6 bases, and the junction held 9 bases outside the gene matches. The germline V gene encodes CDR1 SGHDT and CDR2 YYEEEE. This CDR3 has 17 amino acids. For the CDR3, the DNA is TGTGCCAGCAGCTTCCCTAGCGGGGGGGCTTTGATCAATGAGCAGTTCTTC. Translation: CASSFPSGGALINEQFF.

V gene TRBV24-1 combines with J gene TRBJ1-1; 7 nucleotides match TRBD1. CDR1 is KGHDR and CDR2 is SFDVKD in the germline V gene. The CDR3 contains 15 residues. V lost 4 bases, J lost 2 bases, and 6 bases stayed unmatched. CDR3 in amino acids: CATSDPRTGNTEAFF. CDR3 sequence (DNA): TGTGCCACCAGTGACCCCCGGACAGGCAACACTGAAGCTTTCTTT.

This clone was recorded once. The V and J genes are TRBV19 and TRBJ1-5; no clear D gene. Deletions cut 1 base from V and 3 bases from J, with 7 bases between. This CDR3 contains 14 residues. The germline V gene encodes CDR1 LNHDA and CDR2 SQIVND (reference sequence). The CDR3 protein is CASSIARTNQPQHF. The CDR3 coding sequence is TGTGCCAGTAGTATAGCGCGCACCAATCAGCCCCAGCATTTT.

The rearrangement uses TRBV24-1 and TRBJ2-3; possible D gene TRBD1, 5 bases. V was cut by 7 bases and J by 0 bases, with 7 bases left in between. In germline, CDR1 is KGHDR, CDR2 SFDVKD. The CDR3 runs 13 residues. Here the CDR3 reads CATRHRSTDTQYF. The CDR3 coding sequence is TGTGCCACCAGACACAGGAGCACAGATACGCAGTATTTT.

The rearrangement uses TRBV5-1 and TRBJ2-7; 8 nucleotides match TRBD2. V lost 4 bases and J lost 0; bases outside the gene matches: 6. The germline gives CDR1 SGHRS, CDR2 YFSETQ. The CDR3 covers 15 residues. CDR3 loop: CASSDIAGTSYEQYF. In nucleotides, the CDR3 is TGCGCCAGCAGCGACATAGCGGGAACCTCCTACGAGCAGTACTTC.